A selection of T cell receptor beta chains follows, all from one sample in a study of metastatic and nonmetastatic thyroid tumors. TCRdb reanalyzed the PCR reads with MiXCR. The data contain about 32,000 clones, just under 25% of them singletons. The source material was blood. The receptors were gathered from a female donor with papillary thyroid cancer or a benign thyroid nodule (not recorded which). Some clones in this sample may be carry-over from other donors' samples. CDR3s include the opening cysteine and the closing phenylalanine or tryptophan. The order of the fields is clone size, V gene, J gene, D gene, CDR3 DNA, CDR3 protein. A D gene is named only where the DNA matches it firmly. Clone sizes are given selectively: once, few, many, or a class where the clone is expanded.

>many|TRBV7-6|TRBJ2-2|TRBD1
TGTGCCAGCAGCCCCCGGACAGGGCACACCGGGGAGCTGTTTTTT
CASSPRTGHTGELFF
>many|TRBV5-4|TRBJ1-2|NA
TGCGCCAGCAGCACATACAAGGCTAACTATGGCTACACCTTC
CASSTYKANYGYTF
>medium-sized|TRBV6-1|TRBJ1-6|NA
TGTGCCAGCAGCTTCGACACACGCTCCTATAATTCACCCCTCCACTTT
CASSFDTRSYNSPLHF
>few|TRBV28|TRBJ2-1|TRBD2
TGTGCCAGCAGTTTTGGGACTAGCGGTTTATCCTACAATGAGCAGTTCTTC
CASSFGTSGLSYNEQFF
>NA|TRBV19|TRBJ2-3|TRBD1
TGTGCCAGTAGTAGAAGACAGGGATGGTCAGATACGCAGTATTTT
CASSRRQGWSDTQYF
>many|TRBV5-1|TRBJ2-2|NA
TGCGCCAGCAGCTTGGGGCAGGCCGGGGAGCTGTTTTTT
CASSLGQAGELFF
>once|TRBV24-1|TRBJ2-7|NA
TGTGCCACCAGTGAAGGACAGTTCTCCAACGAGCAGTCCTTC
CATSEGQFSNEQSF
>many|TRBV7-9|TRBJ1-2|NA
TGTGCCAGCAGCCCATCGGAGTTTGGCTACACCTTC
CASSPSEFGYTF
>many|TRBV12-5|TRBJ1-1|NA
TGTGCTAGTGGTTTGGTACTCGCGCGTTTTTGGGTCTTT
CASGLVLARFWVF
>many|TRBV11-2|TRBJ2-2|TRBD2
TGTGCCAGCAGGGCTTACATCCTAGCGGGGAACACCGGGGAGCTGTTTTTT
CASRAYILAGNTGELFF
>NA|TRBV7-9|TRBJ1-1|NA
TGTTCCAGCAGCCTAGAGGCCGGGGACACTGAAGCTTTCTTT
CSSSLEAGDTEAFF
>few|TRBV11-3|TRBJ2-7|TRBD1
TGTGCCAGCAGCCAGACAGGGTCTACCCACGAGCCGTACTTC
CASSQTGSTHEPYF
>medium-sized|TRBV6-4|TRBJ2-2|TRBD2
TGTGCCAGCAGTGAGACTAGCGGGAGCCCCGGGGAGCTGTTTTTT
CASSETSGSPGELFF
>NA|TRBV20-1|TRBJ1-2|TRBD1
TGCAGTGCTCGCCCAACCCTCGGGACAGGAACCTATGGCTACACCTTC
CSARPTLGTGTYGYTF
>many|TRBV10-1|TRBJ1-1|TRBD1
TGCGCCAGCAGCCCGGGACAGAGGAACACTGAAGCTTTCTTT
CASSPGQRNTEAFF
>NA|TRBV18|TRBJ2-7|TRBD1
TGTGCCAGCTCACCCCGGGACAGCGACTCCTACGAGCAGTACTTC
CASSPRDSDSYEQYF
>many|TRBV3-1|TRBJ1-1|TRBD1
TGTGCCAGCGGGACAGACACTAAAGCTTTCTTT
CASGTDTKAFF
>many|TRBV19|TRBJ1-5|NA
TGTGCCAGTAGTATGCACAGGGCAAATGAACAGCCCCAGCATTTT
CASSMHRANEQPQHF
>NA|TRBV10-2|TRBJ1-5|TRBD1
TGCGCCAGCAGACCTACAGGGGCCAGTCAGCCCCAGCATTTT
CASRPTGASQPQHF
>few|TRBV6-4|TRBJ2-7|NA
TGTGCCAGCAGTGACCCCAAGGGGGGGGCCGCCTACGAGCAGTACTTC
CASSDPKGGAAYEQYF
>many|TRBV6-1|TRBJ1-1|NA
TGTGCCAGCATTAACACAGGGTTGAACACTGAAGCTTTCTTT
CASINTGLNTEAFF